The 16 T cell receptor beta chains below all came from one sample that was sequenced in a study of CD8 T cells in ankylosing spondylitis. General study points: Made up of eight highly homologous variants, a TCR beta motif appeared characteristic of ankylosing spondylitis blood.

These receptors have no known antigen. TCRdb reprocessed the 5' RACE reads via MiXCR and lists one record per CDR3 protein. The repertoire holds hundreds of thousands of distinct CDR3 sequences, with over 9.5% as singletons. The material sequenced was blood, either unsorted or a sorted T cell fraction (not recorded which). The receptors shown here come from a male donor with ankylosing spondylitis.

V gene TRBV24-1 combines with J gene TRBJ2-4; 7 nucleotides line up with TRBD1. The CDR3 has 15 residues. From germline, CDR1 is KGHDR and CDR2 SFDVKD. The V segment lost 1 base and the J segment 8 bases; nucleotides outside the gene matches: 7. In nucleotides, the CDR3 is TGTGCCACCAGTGATTTCATAGGGGGCACCGACATTCAGTACTTC. This sequence encodes CATSDFIGGTDIQYF.

The sample holds many counts of this clonotype. The J gene is TRBJ2-5, the V gene TRBV5-5; 7 nucleotides line up with TRBD2. CDR1 is SGHKS, CDR2 YYEKEE, per germline (reference sequence). Losses at the gene ends were 4 bases for V and 5 bases for J; bases not matched to a gene: 11. The CDR3 runs to 15 residues. CDR3 residues: CASSVWTRGGETQYF. The CDR3 nucleotides read TGTGCCAGCAGCGTTTGGACTAGAGGAGGGGAGACCCAGTACTTC.

This clonotype has at least ten counts. The rearrangement links TRBV12-3 or TRBV12-4 to TRBJ2-1; 11 bases line up with TRBD2. The CDR3 loop spans 17 amino acids. V shed 5 bases and J 0 bases; nucleotides not matched to a gene: 6. For the CDR3, the DNA is TGTGCCAGCAGTCCAAGACTAGCGGGGAGCTCCTACAATGAGCAGTTCTTC. It translates to CASSPRLAGSSYNEQFF.

This clonotype was observed a few times. V and J are TRBV7-3 and TRBJ1-1, with no clear D. The CDR3 length is 15 residues. Germline V gives CDR1 SGHTA, CDR2 FQGTGA. V lost 2 bases and J lost 0, with 10 bases in between. The CDR3 sequence: CASSLRKSLNTEAFF. The DNA of the CDR3 is TGTGCCAGCAGCTTACGGAAAAGTCTGAACACTGAAGCTTTCTTT.

The rearrangement uses TRBV7-2 and TRBJ1-2; weak D call: TRBD1 (6 bases). Trimming took off 6 bases at V and 4 bases at J, with 18 bases between the two ends. This CDR3 contains 15 residues. Germline CDR1 reads SGHTA; CDR2 reads FQGNSA. The CDR3 here is CASSGTGSLRYGYTF. The CDR3 DNA sequence: TGTGCCAGCAGTGGTACAGGGAGTCTGCGCTATGGCTACACCTTC.

This clonotype was picked up a small number of times. The genes are TRBV6-1 and TRBJ2-5, with D unresolved. Germline V gene data show CDR1 as MNHNS and CDR2 as SASEGT. Trimming left V 6 bases short and J 7 bases short, with 18 bases between. The CDR3 is made up of 14 amino acids. The CDR3 coding sequence is TGTGCCAGCAGGCCGCCGGCTGCTGGGTGGACCCAGTACTTC. It is translated as CASRPPAAGWTQYF.

This clonotype was seen a few times. CDR3 DNA: TGCAGTGTTGTACAGACTAACTATGGCTACACCTTC. Its protein is CSVVQTNYGYTF. The V and J genes are TRBV20-1 and TRBJ1-2; D ambiguous. V was cut by 7 bases and J by 0 bases, with 9 bases left in between. Germline V gives CDR1 DFQATT, CDR2 SNEGSKA (reference sequence). The CDR3 consists of 12 residues.

This clonotype occurred a few times. The J gene is TRBJ2-7, the V gene TRBV20-1; 8 positions match TRBD1. CDR1 is DFQATT and CDR2 is SNEGSKA in the germline V gene (reference sequence). This CDR3 spans 14 amino acids. The trim removed 3 bases at V and 6 bases at J, leaving 10 bases unmatched. CDR3 loop: CSARDRVGLSEQYF. The CDR3 nucleotides are TGCAGTGCTAGGGACAGGGTTGGGTTAAGCGAGCAGTACTTC.

This clonotype came up many times. CDR3: CASSYQGRVFDEQYF. DNA for the CDR3: TGTGCCAGCAGCTATCAGGGGAGGGTCTTCGACGAGCAGTACTTC. The gene calls are TRBV7-2 and TRBJ2-7, with D possibly matching TRBD2 (7 bases). The CDR3 has 15 residues. Germline V gene lookup returns CDR1 SGHTA and CDR2 FQGNSA. Deletions cut 4 bases from V and 5 bases from J, with 18 bases between.

The V gene is TRBV4-2, the J gene TRBJ2-1, with 8 bases fitting TRBD2. CDR1 is LGHNA, CDR2 YNFKEQ, per germline. CDR3 size: 18 residues. V lost 1 base, J lost 3 bases, and 11 bases stayed unmatched. In nucleotides, the CDR3 is TGTGCCAGCAGCCAAGCAAGGGGCCGGGGGGGACTCTACAATGAGCAGTTCTTC. This encodes CASSQARGRGGLYNEQFF.

This chain links TRBV7-2 with TRBJ1-5; TRBD1 might be the D (6 bases). V was shortened by 5 bases and J by 7 bases, with 18 bases between the two germline ends. The length of the CDR3 is 15 residues. The germline V gene encodes CDR1 SGHTA and CDR2 FQGNSA. Here the CDR3 DNA reads TGTGCCAGCAGCCCCCCGGGGGCCCCCGGGCAGCCCCAGCATTTT. It is translated as CASSPPGAPGQPQHF.

This clonotype was picked up many times. The gene calls are TRBV20-1 and TRBJ2-5; D call uncertain. The CDR3 loop spans 11 amino acids. Germline V lookup: CDR1 DFQATT, CDR2 SNEGSKA (reference sequence). V was shortened by 2 bases and J by 5 bases, with 6 bases between the two germline ends. CDR3 sequence reads: CSARIGETQYF. In DNA form, the CDR3 reads TGCAGTGCTAGAATTGGGGAGACCCAGTACTTC.

The CDR3 is CASSSDLRKQYF. The CDR3 coding sequence is TGTGCCAGCAGCTCCGACCTTAGGAAGCAGTACTTC. The chain employs TRBV7-9 and TRBJ2-7; D is unclear. The CDR3 totals 12 residues. Germline V CDR1 and CDR2: SEHNR, FQNEAQ (reference sequence). Trimming stripped 4 bases from V and 8 bases from J, with 12 bases between.

There are many counts of this clonotype. The chain employs TRBV20-1 and TRBJ2-7, with 9 bases lining up with TRBD2. Trimming took 2 bases from V and 3 from J; bases not matched to a gene: 5. Germline V gives CDR1 DFQATT, CDR2 SNEGSKA (reference sequence). The CDR3 covers 14 residues. This CDR3 is CSARPSGIDYEQYF. CDR3 nucleotides: TGCAGTGCTAGACCTAGCGGGATTGACTACGAGCAGTACTTC.

This clonotype was detected a few times. The V call is TRBV6-5, the J call TRBJ1-2; the match to TRBD1 covers 8 bases. CDR3 size: 13 residues. The germline gives CDR1 MNHEY, CDR2 SVGAGI. The V gene end was trimmed by 3 bases and the J gene end by 7 bases; junction bases not matched to a gene: 4. This CDR3 is CASSYGDRPGYTF. The CDR3 DNA reads TGTGCCAGCAGTTATGGGGACAGGCCTGGCTACACCTTC.

CDR3 amino acids: CSVINRDRGNYNYGYTF. In nucleotides, the CDR3 is TGCAGTGTCATAAACCGGGACAGGGGCAATTATAACTATGGCTACACCTTC. The chain is built from TRBV20-1 and TRBJ1-2, with TRBD1 matching 10 bases. Germline-derived CDR1 and CDR2 are DFQATT and SNEGSKA (reference sequence). After removal of 7 bases from V and 1 base from J, the junction contained 15 bases not matched to a gene. The CDR3 is 17 residues long.